Listed below are T cell receptor beta chains from one sample, sequenced in a study of breast tumors, draining lymph nodes, adjacent tissues. Each CDR3 protein gets one entry after TCRdb re-called the multiplex PCR reads with MiXCR. The sample holds some 66,000 distinct CDR3 sequences, roughly 57% seen once. Sequencing was performed on breast tumor tissue. All receptors come from a female donor with breast cancer. Some clones in this sample may be carry-over from other donors' samples. Each CDR3 is given with its conserved first and last residue. Each record gives: J gene, V gene, CDR3 protein.

TRBJ2-2 TRBV10-2 CASTDGGLETANTGELFF
TRBJ2-1 TRBV6-5 CASRDGSPIHNEQFF
TRBJ1-5 TRBV20-1 CSARMAGGRNQPQHF
TRBJ2-7 TRBV20-1 CSATGQSNQPQQYF
TRBJ2-1 TRBV10-3 CAISLRDEQFF
TRBJ2-2 TRBV12-3/TRBV12-4 CASRQPAGELFF
TRBJ1-4 TRBV12-5 CASGYPGEKLFF
TRBJ1-5 TRBV28 CASSSPVLRAGSNQPQHF
TRBJ2-1 TRBV10-3 CAISELNEQFF
TRBJ2-3 TRBV29-1 CSVVAASTDTQYF
TRBJ2-5 TRBV5-6 CASSLYRALAGGEQETQYF
TRBJ2-6 TRBV24-1 CATSARGRAGANVLTF
TRBJ2-7 TRBV5-1 CASSLQQGYEQYF
TRBJ2-6 TRBV7-3 CASSPLHAGANVLTF
TRBJ1-3 TRBV12-3/TRBV12-4 CASTITGGSGNTIYF
TRBJ1-2 TRBV27 CASSLELAGEGYTF
TRBJ1-5 TRBV19 CASSPGIRQPQHF
TRBJ1-2 TRBV5-6 CASSLDQSDYGYTF
TRBJ2-5 TRBV10-2 CASKQGGVKAQYF
TRBJ1-6 TRBV6-1 CASSQALLSPLHF
TRBJ2-3 TRBV12-3/TRBV12-4 CASSIDWGDTQYF
TRBJ2-7 TRBV14 CASSQDWGEQYF
TRBJ2-1 TRBV11-2 CACSSSTSKGGNEQFF
TRBJ1-5 TRBV12-3/TRBV12-4 CASSLARQGPTQPQHF
TRBJ2-7 TRBV20-1 CSSNQGNAYEQYF
TRBJ1-5 TRBV15 CATSSSVNQPQHF
TRBJ1-5 TRBV28 CASGVGQVNQPQHF
TRBJ1-3 TRBV7-9 CASSLDGNSGNTIYF
TRBJ1-5 TRBV4-2 CASSQVGQGMLDNQPQHF
TRBJ2-7 TRBV5-8 CASSGSTGPPNEQYF
TRBJ1-2 TRBV20-1 CSAKPLGGGSTF
TRBJ2-2 TRBV19 CASMKREGELFF
TRBJ2-5 TRBV7-9 CASSPTGGGETQYF
TRBJ2-7 TRBV7-2 CASSLVGLENYEQYF
TRBJ1-5 TRBV19 CASSIKGADQPQHF
TRBJ2-1 TRBV10-3 CAIRGTSANNEQFF
TRBJ1-4 TRBV6-2/TRBV6-3 CASSPSGLQEKLFF
TRBJ1-6 TRBV5-1 CASSTGGGMNSPLHF
TRBJ1-6 TRBV2 CASSEWSSLNSPLHF
TRBJ2-7 TRBV6-6 CASRLSGSYEQYF
TRBJ2-7 TRBV27 CASRASGSIYEQYF
TRBJ1-4 TRBV2 CTDSGGATEQLFF
TRBJ2-3 TRBV5-1 CASSFWRRAGGSTDTQYF
TRBJ2-3 TRBV5-4 CASSSRGTGFTDTQYF
TRBJ1-5 TRBV7-3 CASSLTRGGSNQPQHF
TRBJ2-1 TRBV6-5 CASSRTSGEYNEQFF
TRBJ2-1 TRBV3-1 CASSQFLAGSRNERFF
TRBJ1-5 TRBV2 CASSDSGTSQPQHF
TRBJ1-2 TRBV3-1 CASSQDYKDRPTF
TRBJ1-5 TRBV7-8 CASSLAAGGGNQPQHF
TRBJ1-4 TRBV20-1 CSARDDSRDGEKLFF
TRBJ2-5 TRBV19 CASSTYRGRGETQYF
TRBJ2-5 TRBV7-2 CASSLGYQETQYF
TRBJ1-2 TRBV4-1 CASSQDGRTDYGYTF
TRBJ2-5 TRBV6-2/TRBV6-3 CASSLGTIRGPRGGETQYF
TRBJ1-5 TRBV12-3/TRBV12-4 CASSLDRTAQPQHF
TRBJ2-7 TRBV15 CATSRDPSYEQYF